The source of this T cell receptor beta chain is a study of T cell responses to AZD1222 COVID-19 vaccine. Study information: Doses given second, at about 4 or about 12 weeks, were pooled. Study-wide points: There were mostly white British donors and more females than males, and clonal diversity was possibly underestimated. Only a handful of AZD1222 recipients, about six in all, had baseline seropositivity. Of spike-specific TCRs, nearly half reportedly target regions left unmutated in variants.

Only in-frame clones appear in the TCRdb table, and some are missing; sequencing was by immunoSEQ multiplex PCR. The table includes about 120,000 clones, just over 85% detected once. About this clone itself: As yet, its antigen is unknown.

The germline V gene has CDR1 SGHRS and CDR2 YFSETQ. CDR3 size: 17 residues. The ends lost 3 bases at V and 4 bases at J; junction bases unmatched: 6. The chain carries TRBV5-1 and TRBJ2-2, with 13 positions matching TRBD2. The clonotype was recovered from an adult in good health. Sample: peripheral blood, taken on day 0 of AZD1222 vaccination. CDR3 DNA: TGCGCCAGCAGCTCCGAGACTAGCGGGAGGATCACCGGGGAGCTGTTTTTT. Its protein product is CASSSETSGRITGELFF.